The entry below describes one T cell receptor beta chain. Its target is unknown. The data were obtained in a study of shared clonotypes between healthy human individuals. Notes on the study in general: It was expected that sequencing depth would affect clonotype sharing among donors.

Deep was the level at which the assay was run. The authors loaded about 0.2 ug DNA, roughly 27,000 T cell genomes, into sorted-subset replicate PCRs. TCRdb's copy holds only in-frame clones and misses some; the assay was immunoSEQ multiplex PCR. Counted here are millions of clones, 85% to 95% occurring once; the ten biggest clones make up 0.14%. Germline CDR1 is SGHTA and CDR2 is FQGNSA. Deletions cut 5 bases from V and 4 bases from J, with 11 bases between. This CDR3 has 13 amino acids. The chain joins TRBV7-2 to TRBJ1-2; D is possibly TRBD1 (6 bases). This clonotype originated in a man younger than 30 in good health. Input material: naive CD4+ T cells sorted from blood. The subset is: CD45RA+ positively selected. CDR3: CASSDGQFYGYTF. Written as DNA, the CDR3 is TGTGCCAGCAGCGACGGACAGTTCTATGGCTACACCTTC.